The 10 T cell receptor beta chains reported below all come from one sample, sequenced in a study of blood T cell repertoires in COVID-19. Profiling relied on immunoSEQ multiplex PCR, and the TCRdb table lists in-frame clones only, not all of them. The sample includes roughly 150,000 clones, about 83% of them seen just once. The source material was peripheral blood. The receptor set was obtained from a woman aged 80 or older with acute or convalescent COVID-19.

The V call is TRBV7-9, the J call TRBJ2-5; the D gene is possibly TRBD1 (6 bases). There are 14 residues in the CDR3. Germline V gene lookup returns CDR1 SEHNR and CDR2 FQNEAQ (reference sequence). V dropped 0 bases and J dropped 4 bases, with 9 bases sitting between them. CDR3 sequence reads: CASSLAGGGETQYF. The CDR3 DNA sequence: TGTGCCAGCAGCTTAGCAGGGGGTGGAGAGACCCAGTACTTC.

The table lists this clone with a few counts. CDR3 nucleotide sequence: TGTGCCAGCAGCTTAGGTGGACAGACTCCCCTGACTTTC. It yields the protein CASSLGGQTPLTF. The chain combines TRBV7-8 with TRBJ2-6, with D perhaps matching TRBD1 (6 bases). The CDR3 loop spans 13 amino acids. V shed 1 base and J shed 15 bases, with 13 bases lying between them. From germline, CDR1 is SGHVS and CDR2 FQNEAQ.

This clone has just one count. The chain carries TRBV27 and TRBJ1-1; possible D gene TRBD1, 6 bases. The CDR3 contains 15 residues. The V gene lost 0 bases and the J gene lost 1 base, with 9 bases spanning the gap. CDR1 is MNHEY, CDR2 SMNVEV, per germline (reference sequence). The CDR3 DNA reads TGTGCCAGCAGTTTATCGCCGACAGGGAACACTGAAGCTTTCTTT. This gives the protein CASSLSPTGNTEAFF.

The gene calls are TRBV5-1 and TRBJ2-7, with no clear D. Germline V gene lookup returns CDR1 SGHRS and CDR2 YFSETQ. The CDR3 contains 12 residues. Trimming took off 7 bases at V and 5 bases at J, with 13 bases between the two ends. CDR3 coding DNA: TGCGCCAGCTCCCGAATCGGTAACGAGCAGTACTTC. This encodes CASSRIGNEQYF.

The chain joins TRBV5-1 to TRBJ2-5; 13 bases are shared with TRBD2. V gave up 7 bases and J gave up 4 bases; unmatched junction bases: 1. Germline V CDR1 and CDR2: SGHRS, YFSETQ. CDR3 length: 13 amino acids. The DNA for the CDR3 is TGCGCCAGCGGACTAGCGGGAGCAGAGACCCAGTACTTC. Protein: CASGLAGAETQYF.

The J gene is TRBJ2-3, the V gene TRBV5-1; 8 positions agree with TRBD1. Germline CDR1 is SGHRS and CDR2 is YFSETQ. The CDR3 runs to 17 residues. V was clipped by 3 bases and J by 3 bases; unmatched bases: 12. The CDR3 loop reads CASSSNHGTGGTDTQYF. CDR3 coding DNA: TGCGCCAGCAGCTCTAACCACGGGACAGGAGGTACAGATACGCAGTATTTT.

The chain joins TRBV6-2 or TRBV6-3 to TRBJ2-1; 11 bases line up with TRBD1. Trimming cost V 5 bases and J 3 bases; bases outside gene matches: 3. CDR1 MNHEY and CDR2 SVGEGT come from the germline V gene. The CDR3 runs 15 residues. CDR3 sequence: CASSEGQGDYNEQFF. The DNA for the CDR3 is TGTGCCAGCAGTGAGGGACAGGGGGACTACAATGAGCAGTTCTTC.

The V call is TRBV6-5, the J call TRBJ1-4, with a weak D call TRBD1 (6 bases). The CDR3 is made up of 15 amino acids. The germline V gene has CDR1 MNHEY and CDR2 SVGAGI. Trimming left V 1 base short and J 7 bases short, with 13 bases between. Here the CDR3 reads CASSYLQGFGEKLFF. Here the CDR3 DNA reads TGTGCCAGCAGTTACTTGCAGGGGTTCGGTGAAAAACTGTTTTTT.

The genes are TRBV2 and TRBJ1-5; D gene uncertain. The CDR3 has 13 amino acids. V shed 6 bases and J shed 4 bases, with 10 bases lying between them. The germline V gene has CDR1 SNHLY and CDR2 FYNNEI. CDR3 residues: CASRMEWNQPQHF. Written as DNA, the CDR3 is TGTGCCAGCAGAATGGAGTGGAATCAGCCCCAGCATTTT.

This clone appeared a single time. CDR3 amino acids: CASSRVRSVEKLFF. CDR3 nucleotide sequence: TGTGCCAGCAGCCGGGTGCGCTCGGTTGAAAAACTGTTTTTT. V is TRBV9 and J is TRBJ1-4, with D uncertain. Trimming took 4 bases from V and 7 from J, leaving 14 bases between them. Germline CDR1 is SGDLS and CDR2 is YYNGEE. This CDR3 comprises 14 residues.